The 21 T cell receptor beta chains given below trace back to one sample, sequenced in a study of T cells in Graves' hyperthyroidism and ophthalmopathy. RNA transcripts served as the template for amplifying TCR beta CDR3 regions. A first-round RT-PCR of the TCR CDR3 used the HTBI primer set. Each CDR3 protein gets one entry after TCRdb re-called the multiplex PCR reads with MiXCR. The sample shows roughly 200,000 distinct CDR3 sequences, 17% of them seen only once. The sequenced material came from blood. The receptors here all came from a woman aged 50 to 60 with Graves' hyperthyroidism.

V gene TRBV3-1 combines with J gene TRBJ1-6, with unresolved D. V lost 0 bases, J lost 12 bases, and 9 bases lay in between. The CDR3 runs to 13 residues. Germline loops: CDR1 LGHDT, CDR2 YNNKEL (reference sequence). CDR3 nucleotides: TGTGCCAGCAGCCAAGATCTTTCCGGACCCCTCCACTTT. It is translated as CASSQDLSGPLHF.

This clonotype was seen only a few times. A much larger clone differs by one base, so this may be a read error. The CDR3 DNA follows: TGTGCCAGCACCACCGTGGTGACTGCTAACTATGGCTACACCTTC. Its translation is CASTTVVTANYGYTF. The V gene is TRBV28, the J gene TRBJ1-2; D ambiguous. The germline V and J ends were trimmed by 7 bases and 0 bases, with 15 bases remaining between them. The CDR3 sequence is 15 residues long. Germline V lookup: CDR1 MDHEN, CDR2 SYDVKM.

This clonotype was seen more than once but under ten times. This may be a read error, as it is one base from a much larger clone. This sequence joins TRBV25-1 and TRBJ2-1; 9 positions match TRBD2. The tail of the sequence fits TRBJ2-7 better, so the J call may be wrong. The CDR3 is made up of 20 amino acids. Germline V CDR1 and CDR2: MGHDK, SYGVNS. CDR3 coding DNA: TGTGCCACCGGGACAGCCCAATTCCTACTAGCGGGTTGGGCCTACAATGAGCAGTACTTC. Amino acid sequence: CATGTAQFLLAGWAYNEQYF.

A note on this clonotype: Sequence at one end of the junction differs from germline and may be a read error. This chain links TRBV7-3 with TRBJ2-3, with D uncertain. Germline-derived CDR1 and CDR2 are SGHTA and FQGTGA. The CDR3 has 13 amino acids. CDR3 in amino acids: CAGRLDRTDTQYF. In nucleotides, the CDR3 is TGTGCCGGCAGGCTGGACCGCACAGATACGCAGTATTTT.

This clonotype was observed at least ten times. This sequence joins TRBV6-1 and TRBJ2-7; TRBD2 matches 14 bases. The V gene's germline CDR1 is MNHNS and CDR2 SASEGT. V gave up 5 bases and J gave up 5 bases; unmatched junction bases: 2. The CDR3 has 14 amino acids. The CDR3 bases are TGTGCCAGCAGTCGACTAGCGGGAGGGGACGAGCAGTACTTC. Its protein product is CASSRLAGGDEQYF.

In its sample, this clonotype was seen many times. V gene TRBV11-3 combines with J gene TRBJ2-5, with a tentative D call TRBD2 (6 bases). In germline, CDR1 is SGHNT, CDR2 YENEEA. Trimming stripped 2 bases from V and 4 bases from J, with 14 bases between. CDR3 size: 15 residues. The CDR3 sequence is CASSLIRGLAETQYF. As DNA, the CDR3 is TGTGCCAGCAGCTTAATTCGGGGGTTGGCAGAGACCCAGTACTTC. The full variable domain, completed using reference TRBV11-3 and TRBJ2-5, is EAGVVQSPRYKIIEKKQPVAFWCNPISGHNTLYWYLQNLGQGPELLIRYENEEAVDDSQLPKDRFSAERLKGVDSTLKIQPAELGDSAVYLCASSLIRGLAETQYFGPGTRLLVL.

This clonotype was seen more than once but under ten times. The J gene is TRBJ2-2, the V gene TRBV9, with D possibly matching TRBD2 (5 bases). The V gene lost 0 bases and the J gene lost 6 bases, with 6 bases spanning the gap. From germline, CDR1 is SGDLS and CDR2 YYNGEE. This CDR3 is built from 13 residues. The CDR3 is CASSVVSAGELFF. CDR3 in DNA: TGTGCCAGCAGCGTAGTTAGCGCCGGGGAGCTGTTTTTT.

The chain employs TRBV12-3 or TRBV12-4 and TRBJ1-5; 8 bases line up with TRBD1. This CDR3 is 15 amino acids long. Trimming cost V 5 bases and J 1 base; bases outside gene matches: 4. The CDR3 coding sequence is TGTGCCAGCAGTGACCGACAGGGGAGCAATCAGCCCCAGCATTTT. This sequence encodes CASSDRQGSNQPQHF.

CDR3 in amino acids: CASSTGTGTQETQYF. The DNA of the CDR3 is TGTGCCAGCAGCACCGGAACGGGGACCCAAGAGACCCAGTACTTC. The chain uses TRBV9 and TRBJ2-5; possibly TRBD1 or TRBD2 for D (5 bases each). CDR3 length equals 15 residues. Germline values: CDR1 SGDLS, CDR2 YYNGEE. Between the trimmed V and J ends, which lost 4 bases and 1 base, there was a span of 14 bases.

This clonotype was picked up many times. The chain carries TRBV28 and TRBJ2-7, with D possibly matching TRBD2 (5 bases). V shed 5 bases and J shed 0 bases, with 8 bases lying between them. CDR3 length equals 13 residues. Germline lookup yields CDR1 MDHEN and CDR2 SYDVKM. The CDR3 DNA reads as TGTGCCAGCAGTCGGGGAAGCTCCTACGAGCAGTACTTC. Amino acid sequence: CASSRGSSYEQYF.

This clonotype was counted ten times or more. This chain connects TRBV20-1 to TRBJ2-3; 10 bases fit TRBD2. Trimming cost V 3 bases and J 7 bases; bases outside gene matches: 4. Germline-derived CDR1 and CDR2 are DFQATT and SNEGSKA (reference sequence). This CDR3 has 13 residues. The CDR3 nucleotides are TGCAGTGCTAGCACTAGCGGGATTTATACGCAGTATTTT. As protein: CSASTSGIYTQYF.

This clonotype occurred many times. The V and J genes are TRBV5-1 and TRBJ1-2; D is unclear. The CDR3 covers 13 residues. The V end lost 0 bases, the J end lost 6 bases, and 9 bases lay between the germline ends. The germline gives CDR1 SGHRS, CDR2 YFSETQ. CDR3 nucleotides: TGCGCCAGCAGCTTGGCTAGTGGTAATGGCTACACCTTC. As protein: CASSLASGNGYTF.

This clonotype turned up a few times. The V and J genes are TRBV6-1 and TRBJ1-2, with D unclear. V was trimmed by 8 bases and J by 4 bases, leaving 11 bases between them. The CDR3 consists of 12 residues. The V gene's germline CDR1 is MNHNS and CDR2 SASEGT. The CDR3 nucleotides are TGTGCCAGCGTTGGAGATACCTATGGCTACACCTTC. Amino acids: CASVGDTYGYTF.

V and J are TRBV11-2 and TRBJ2-1, with 10 bases aligning to TRBD2. This CDR3 contains 16 residues. J lost 5 bases, V lost 0 bases, and 4 bases had no gene match. In germline, CDR1 is SGHAT, CDR2 FQNNGV. Here the CDR3 reads CASSLERTSGHNEQFF. The CDR3 DNA sequence: TGTGCCAGCAGCTTAGAAAGGACTAGCGGCCACAATGAGCAGTTCTTC.

In its sample, this clonotype was seen many times. The chain couples TRBV20-1 to TRBJ2-3, with 9 bases matching TRBD1. This CDR3 is built from 19 residues. The V and J ends lost 0 bases and 0 bases, in that order; junction bases with no gene match: 13. Per germline, CDR1 DFQATT and CDR2 SNEGSKA (reference sequence). CDR3 sequence: CSARDTGTGIIVSTDTQYF. CDR3 DNA sequence: TGCAGTGCTAGAGATACCGGGACAGGGATAATTGTTAGCACAGATACGCAGTATTTT.

V is TRBV18 and J is TRBJ1-4, with D perhaps TRBD1 (6 bases). The V end lost 7 bases, the J end lost 0 bases, and 9 bases lay between the germline ends. Germline CDR1 is KGHSH and CDR2 is LQKENI. CDR3 length equals 14 residues. The CDR3 is CASCRQATNEKLFF. The CDR3 DNA sequence: TGTGCCAGCTGCAGACAGGCAACTAATGAAAAACTGTTTTTT. The complete variable domain, with remaining parts taken from reference TRBV18 and TRBJ1-4, reads NAGVMQNPRHLVRRRGQEARLRCSPMKGHSHVYWYRQLPEEGLKFMVYLQKENIIDESGMPKERFSAEFPKEGPSILRIQQVVRGDSAAYFCASCRQATNEKLFFGSGTQLSVL.

This clonotype showed up many times. The V and J genes are TRBV7-3 and TRBJ2-1, with TRBD1 matching over 9 bases. Trimming cost V 1 base and J 9 bases; bases outside gene matches: 1. The CDR3 sequence is 13 residues long. From germline, CDR1 is SGHTA and CDR2 FQGTGA. The CDR3 sequence: CASSLKGQGEQFF. The CDR3, as DNA: TGTGCCAGCAGCTTAAAGGGACAGGGTGAGCAGTTCTTC.

This rearrangement joins TRBV5-1 to TRBJ1-3, with 8 bases matching TRBD1. The trim removed 4 bases at V and 4 bases at J, leaving 16 bases unmatched. CDR3 length equals 18 residues. Germline CDR1 SGHRS, CDR2 YFSETQ. The CDR3 loop reads CASSPEGWTGYPGNTIYF. DNA for the CDR3: TGCGCCAGCAGCCCGGAGGGGTGGACAGGGTATCCCGGAAACACCATATATTTT.

About this clonotype: A read error may explain this, as a much larger clone is one base away. The chain combines TRBV7-2 with TRBJ1-1; possibly TRBD1 for D (5 bases). Germline-derived CDR1 and CDR2 are SGHTA and FQGNSA. V lost 4 bases, J lost 0 bases, and 21 bases lay in between. The CDR3 is made up of 18 amino acids. For the CDR3, the DNA is TGTGCCAGCAGCTCCATAGGGGATACCTCACTTATGAACACTGAAGCTTTCTTT. Its protein product is CASSSIGDTSLMNTEAFF. The full variable domain, in which reference TRBV7-2 and TRBJ1-1 provide the parts outside the CDR3, is GAGVSQSPSNKVTEKGKDVELRCDPISGHTALYWYRQSLGQGLEFLIYFQGNSAPDKSGLPSDRFSAERTGGSVSTLTIQRTQQEDSAVYLCASSSIGDTSLMNTEAFFGQGTRLTVV.

The rearrangement joins TRBV6-2 or TRBV6-3 to TRBJ2-3, with TRBD2 identical over 11 bases. V was clipped by 4 bases and J by 2 bases; unmatched bases: 5. The germline CDR1 and CDR2 sequences are MNHEY and SVGEGT. This CDR3 region has 16 residues. This CDR3 reads CASSSRLAGITDTQYF. For the CDR3, the DNA is TGTGCCAGCAGTTCCCGACTAGCGGGAATCACAGATACGCAGTATTTT.

This clonotype was observed many times. This chain joins TRBV7-2 and TRBJ2-7, with D possibly TRBD2 on 6 matching bases. CDR3 length equals 15 residues. V was cut by 6 bases and J by 5 bases, with 20 bases left in between. Germline CDR1 reads SGHTA; CDR2 reads FQGNSA. The CDR3 coding sequence is TGTGCCAGCAGTCCCCCCAGAAGCGGGTTCCACGAGCAGTACTTC. Translating gives CASSPPRSGFHEQYF.